A single sample is the source of the 11 T cell receptor beta chains below, sequenced in a study of cytomegalovirus exposure and HLA in healthy donors. PCR involved 60 Vbeta and 13 Jbeta primers. The method was immunoSEQ multiplex PCR; TCRdb's version includes in-frame clones alone and lacks a portion of them. Its table records 55,000 to 85,000 clones. The sequenced sample was PBMCs. The receptors originated from a young woman in good health and CMV-seronegative.

J is TRBJ2-3 and V is TRBV19; the match to TRBD2 covers 8 bases. The CDR3 is 15 amino acids. V was clipped by 3 bases and J by 2 bases; unmatched bases: 4. Germline CDR1 reads LNHDA; CDR2 reads SQIVND (reference sequence). The CDR3 loop reads CASSMAGGLTDTQYF. The CDR3 region has the DNA TGTGCCAGTAGTATGGCGGGGGGCCTCACAGATACGCAGTATTTT.

Worth noting for this clone: One junction end disagrees with the germline gene, perhaps due to a read error. This sequence joins TRBV30 and TRBJ1-1, with unresolved D. The germline V gene has CDR1 GTSNPN and CDR2 SVGIG (reference sequence). The CDR3 covers 15 residues. In DNA, the CDR3 is TGTGCCGGGAGTCCCTCCCCCACAGCGAACACTGAAGCTTTCTTT. This gives the protein CAGSPSPTANTEAFF.

The J gene is TRBJ1-1, the V gene TRBV5-6; 12 nucleotides line up with TRBD1. There are 15 residues in the CDR3. Unmatched junction bases numbered 8, after V lost 4 bases and J lost 7 bases. Germline V CDR1 and CDR2: SGHDT, YYEEEE. The CDR3 is CASSRDRGLFGEAFF. Here the CDR3 DNA reads TGTGCCAGCAGCCGGGACAGGGGGCTCTTTGGTGAAGCTTTCTTT. The full variable domain, with the rest looked up from reference TRBV5-6 and TRBJ1-1, is DAGVTQSPTHLIKTRGQQVTLRCSPKSGHDTVSWYQQALGQGPQFIFQYYEEEERQRGNFPDRFSGHQFPNYSSELNVNALLLGDSALYLCASSRDRGLFGEAFFGQGTRLTVV.

The chain couples TRBV10-3 to TRBJ1-5; D is uncertain. CDR3 length: 14 amino acids. Germline V CDR1 and CDR2: ENHRY, SYGVKD. Trimming removed 5 bases at V and 1 base at J, with 9 bases between. The CDR3 is CAISPGGSNQPQHF. CDR3 in DNA: TGTGCCATCAGTCCAGGTGGGAGCAATCAGCCCCAGCATTTT.

J is TRBJ2-3 and V is TRBV4-1; no clear D. This CDR3 contains 13 residues. The germline gives CDR1 MGHRA, CDR2 YSYEKL. V gave up 1 base and J gave up 4 bases, with 6 bases separating them. The DNA of the CDR3 is TGCGCCAGCAGCCAAGGTCGTGCAGATACGCAGTATTTT. Translation gives CASSQGRADTQYF.

The chain links TRBV5-4 to TRBJ1-2, with D possibly TRBD1 on 6 matching bases. The V gene lost 4 bases and the J gene lost 0 bases, with 13 bases spanning the gap. Germline assignment: CDR1 SGHNT and CDR2 YYREEE (reference sequence). This CDR3 has 15 residues. The CDR3 DNA is TGTGCCAGCAGCAATGACAGGCTCTCTAACTATGGCTACACCTTC. It encodes CASSNDRLSNYGYTF.

The rearrangement links TRBV11-2 to TRBJ2-7; D is undetermined. This CDR3 has 13 residues. Trimming left V 8 bases short and J 3 bases short, with 14 bases between. Germline CDR1 is SGHAT and CDR2 is FQNNGV. The CDR3 loop is CASSKERFYEQYF. The CDR3 region has the DNA TGTGCCAGCTCAAAAGAACGGTTCTACGAGCAGTACTTC.

This rearrangement joins TRBV28 to TRBJ2-7; D is perhaps TRBD2 (6 bases). The CDR3 is made up of 16 amino acids. The germline V gene has CDR1 MDHEN and CDR2 SYDVKM. V shed 6 bases and J shed 2 bases, with 20 bases lying between them. For the CDR3, the DNA is TGTGCCAGCAGGCGGAGGGGACCATATAATACCTACGAGCAGTACTTC. It yields the protein CASRRRGPYNTYEQYF.

For this clone: One junction end does not reproduce the germline sequence, and a read error may be involved. This chain links TRBV9 with TRBJ2-3, with D possibly being TRBD2 (5 bases). Germline CDR1 is SGDLS and CDR2 is YYNGEE. The CDR3 spans 16 residues. In DNA, the CDR3 is TGTGCCAGCAGCGTAGATATATCCAGCGGTGGAGATAAGCAGTATTTT. It translates to CASSVDISSGGDKQYF.

J is TRBJ2-1 and V is TRBV14; 11 positions match TRBD2. The CDR3 has 14 residues. V was pared by 6 bases and J by 6 bases, with 4 bases of the junction left unmatched. The germline gives CDR1 SGHDN, CDR2 FVKESK. The DNA for the CDR3 is TGTGCCAGCAGGGGCCTAGCGGGGGGCAATGAGCAGTTCTTC. Protein: CASRGLAGGNEQFF.

The V and J genes are TRBV30 and TRBJ1-5, with D tentatively TRBD1 (6 bases). The CDR3 runs 17 residues. Trimming shortened V by 2 bases and J by 5 bases, and 22 bases separated the two germline ends. Germline lookup yields CDR1 GTSNPN and CDR2 SVGIG (reference sequence). DNA for the CDR3: TGTGCCTGGAGTAAGGGCAGGACACAGGGAAATGATCAGCCCCAGCATTTT. It encodes CAWSKGRTQGNDQPQHF.